These 30 T cell receptor beta chains originate from one sample sequenced in a study of tumor-infiltrating lymphocytes in localized non-small cell lung cancer. Sequencing used immunoSEQ multiplex PCR; TCRdb keeps in-frame clones, though not all of them. The table includes fewer than 20,000 clones, over 55% detected once. Sequencing was performed on lung tumor tissue. The source is a human donor with non-small cell lung cancer.

The CDR3 region is CASSPTIGGVGNQETQYF. CDR3 sequence (DNA): TGCGCCAGCAGCCCGACCATTGGGGGGGTAGGGAACCAAGAGACCCAGTACTTC. This chain connects TRBV5-1 to TRBJ2-5, with TRBD2 matching 7 bases. Germline CDR1 and CDR2: SGHRS and YFSETQ. The CDR3 has 18 residues. The V and J ends lost 4 bases and 0 bases, in that order; junction bases with no gene match: 15.

The V and J genes are TRBV5-1 and TRBJ1-3; D unresolved. V lost 4 bases and J lost 0, with 14 bases in between. CDR3 size: 16 residues. The germline V gene has CDR1 SGHRS and CDR2 YFSETQ. Here the CDR3 reads CASSHDQRASGNTIYF. DNA for the CDR3: TGCGCCAGCAGCCACGATCAAAGAGCCTCTGGAAACACCATATATTTT.

This chain joins TRBV27 and TRBJ1-2, with D unresolved. The V and J ends lost 2 bases and 10 bases respectively, with 17 bases between them. CDR1 and CDR2 from the germline V gene are MNHEY and SMNVEV (reference sequence). CDR3 length: 14 residues. The CDR3 nucleotides are TGTGCCAGCAGTTTAGGCCCCCCGGGAGGGCTCTACACCTTC. Translation: CASSLGPPGGLYTF.

V and J are TRBV5-4 and TRBJ1-4; D unresolved. From germline, CDR1 is SGHNT and CDR2 YYREEE (reference sequence). Between the trimmed V and J ends, which lost 4 bases and 5 bases, there was a span of 9 bases. The CDR3 spans 13 residues. CDR3 in amino acids: CASSRSLNEKLFF. CDR3 bases: TGTGCCAGCAGCCGGTCCTTAAATGAAAAACTGTTTTTT.

V usage is TRBV11-3 and J usage is TRBJ2-3; D not certain. V gave up 5 bases and J gave up 3 bases, with 12 bases separating them. This CDR3 is 14 amino acids long. Germline-derived CDR1 and CDR2 are SGHNT and YENEEA. DNA for the CDR3: TGTGCCAGCAGCGGCCCCTACCCGACAGATACGCAGTATTTT. It encodes CASSGPYPTDTQYF.

This sequence joins TRBV7-8 and TRBJ2-7; TRBD1 matches 7 bases. From germline, CDR1 is SGHVS and CDR2 FQNEAQ. J gave up 3 bases and V 5 bases, and 10 bases lay outside the gene matches. The CDR3 contains 15 residues. CDR3 sequence: CASSARTGRGYEQYF. CDR3 DNA sequence: TGTGCCAGCAGCGCTAGGACAGGCCGTGGCTACGAGCAGTACTTC.

About this clone itself: The sample has other DNA sequences that encode this CDR3 too. CDR3 in amino acids: CASSQGDRLNTEAFF. For the CDR3, the DNA is TGCGCCAGCAGCCAAGGGGACAGGTTGAACACTGAAGCTTTCTTT. The rearrangement uses TRBV4-1 and TRBJ1-1, with 8 bases that match TRBD1. The CDR3 covers 15 residues. J lost 0 bases, V lost 1 base, and 1 base had no gene match. Germline CDR1 is MGHRA and CDR2 is YSYEKL.

The V gene is TRBV6-1, the J gene TRBJ2-1, with D unresolved. The CDR3 covers 12 residues. CDR1 and CDR2 from the germline V gene are MNHNS and SASEGT. With 2 bases removed from V and 7 bases from J, the gap between germline ends came to 6 bases. This chain's CDR3 is CASSETLNEQFF. The DNA for the CDR3 is TGTGCCAGCAGTGAAACGTTAAATGAGCAGTTCTTC.

The rearrangement joins TRBV5-4 to TRBJ1-1; a possible D gene is TRBD1 (6 bases). Trimming took off 9 bases at V and 2 bases at J, with 17 bases between the two ends. Germline CDR1 is SGHNT and CDR2 is YYREEE (reference sequence). The CDR3 is made up of 14 amino acids. CDR3 bases: TGTGCCACAACTTGGGGGGCCCGAAACACTGAAGCTTTCTTT. Its protein product is CATTWGARNTEAFF.

The V gene is TRBV9, the J gene TRBJ2-7; 11 nucleotides agree with TRBD2. This CDR3 contains 17 residues. J gave up 0 bases and V 3 bases, and 8 bases lay outside the gene matches. In germline, CDR1 is SGDLS, CDR2 YYNGEE. The CDR3 protein is CASSDLAGGESSYEQYF. In DNA form, the CDR3 reads TGTGCCAGCAGCGACCTAGCGGGGGGCGAGAGCTCCTACGAGCAGTACTTC. The entire variable domain, with the rest obtained from reference TRBV9 and TRBJ2-7, is as follows: DSGVTQTPKHLITATGQRVTLRCSPRSGDLSVYWYQQSLDQGLQFLIQYYNGEERAKGNILERFSAQQFPDLHSELNLSSLELGDSALYFCASSDLAGGESSYEQYFGPGTRLTVT.

This rearrangement joins TRBV18 to TRBJ1-2; tentatively, D is TRBD1 (6 bases). Trimming took 2 bases from V and 4 from J, leaving 11 bases between them. The CDR3 totals 14 residues. Germline V gene lookup returns CDR1 KGHSH and CDR2 LQKENI. The CDR3 loop is CASSPEQGPYGYTF. Written as DNA, the CDR3 is TGTGCCAGCTCACCAGAGCAGGGGCCCTATGGCTACACCTTC. The variable domain in full, completed from reference TRBV18 and TRBJ1-2, reads NAGVMQNPRHLVRRRGQEARLRCSPMKGHSHVYWYRQLPEEGLKFMVYLQKENIIDESGMPKERFSAEFPKEGPSILRIQQVVRGDSAAYFCASSPEQGPYGYTFGSGTRLTVV.

The chain employs TRBV7-9 and TRBJ2-5, with 9 bases aligning to TRBD1. Near its end, the DNA agrees better with TRBJ2-7, so the J call may be wrong. Germline values: CDR1 SEHNR, CDR2 FQNEAQ (reference sequence). The CDR3 consists of 14 residues. The CDR3 coding sequence is TGTGCCAGCAGCCGGACAGGGGATAGGTACGAGCAGTACTTC. It encodes CASSRTGDRYEQYF.

This chain links TRBV5-5 with TRBJ1-2, with D perhaps TRBD1 (5 bases). In germline, CDR1 is SGHKS, CDR2 YYEKEE (reference sequence). This CDR3 is built from 14 residues. The V gene lost 1 base and the J gene lost 4 bases, with 11 bases spanning the gap. CDR3 DNA sequence: TGTGCCAGCAGCTTGCTCAGGGCTTCCTATGGCTACACCTTC. It yields the protein CASSLLRASYGYTF.

The chain has TRBV5-1 and TRBJ2-1, with 11 bases lining up with TRBD2. The CDR3 length is 16 residues. In germline, CDR1 is SGHRS, CDR2 YFSETQ. Germline trimming cut 1 base from V and 4 bases from J; bases unmatched to any gene: 4. CDR3 sequence (DNA): TGCGCCAGCAGCTTGACTAGCGGGGGAGTATACAATGAGCAGTTCTTC. Residues: CASSLTSGGVYNEQFF.

The table lists this clone with a count of one. The chain has TRBV5-6 and TRBJ2-1; D may be TRBD2 (5 bases). The CDR3 runs 15 residues. Germline assignment: CDR1 SGHDT and CDR2 YYEEEE. Trimming left V 0 bases short and J 4 bases short, with 11 bases between. This CDR3 reads CASSLAGYRYNEQFF. In nucleotides, the CDR3 is TGTGCCAGCAGCTTGGCGGGGTACAGATACAATGAGCAGTTCTTC.

The chain is built from TRBV11-3 and TRBJ2-5; maybe TRBD1 (6 bases). V was pared by 4 bases and J by 3 bases, with 15 bases between. Germline-derived CDR1 and CDR2 are SGHNT and YENEEA. The CDR3 extends over 15 amino acids. CDR3 amino acids: CASSSIRDMEETQYF. As DNA, the CDR3 is TGTGCCAGCAGCTCTATCCGGGACATGGAAGAGACCCAGTACTTC.

The chain carries TRBV5-1 and TRBJ2-1, with D possibly being TRBD2 (5 bases). Deletions cut 2 bases from V and 1 base from J, with 10 bases between. CDR3 length equals 15 residues. Per germline, CDR1 SGHRS and CDR2 YFSETQ. CDR3 sequence: CASSFPSPSYNEQFF. CDR3 in DNA: TGCGCCAGCAGCTTCCCTAGCCCTTCCTACAATGAGCAGTTCTTC.

The chain joins TRBV30 to TRBJ2-5, with a possible D match to TRBD1 (6 bases). The J call is in doubt because the DNA end fits TRBJ2-7 better. CDR1 and CDR2 from the germline V gene are GTSNPN and SVGIG (reference sequence). The CDR3 contains 15 residues. The CDR3: CAWEAQGLSSYEQYF. Written as DNA, the CDR3 is TGTGCCTGGGAAGCCCAGGGGCTTAGCTCCTACGAGCAGTACTTC.

The chain couples TRBV6-5 to TRBJ2-5; D is unclear. Trimming took 5 bases from V and 0 from J, leaving 4 bases between them. Germline CDR1 MNHEY, CDR2 SVGAGI. The CDR3 loop spans 12 amino acids. The CDR3 DNA reads TGTGCCAGCAGTACCGACCAAGAGACCCAGTACTTC. Translation gives CASSTDQETQYF.

The chain recombines TRBV9 with TRBJ1-2; D not resolved. The CDR3 totals 13 residues. Germline CDR1 reads SGDLS; CDR2 reads YYNGEE. V lost 0 bases, J lost 0 bases, and 3 bases lay in between. CDR3 residues: CASSVESNYGYTF. The CDR3 nucleotides are TGTGCCAGCAGCGTAGAGTCTAACTATGGCTACACCTTC.

The J gene is TRBJ2-7, the V gene TRBV11-2; D unresolved. The CDR3 is 13 amino acids. Per germline, CDR1 SGHAT and CDR2 FQNNGV. Trimming took off 2 bases at V and 3 bases at J, with 8 bases between the two ends. CDR3 residues: CASSLRRFYEQYF. As DNA, the CDR3 is TGTGCCAGCAGCTTACGTCGGTTCTACGAGCAGTACTTC.

V and J are TRBV4-1 and TRBJ2-5; possible D gene TRBD1, 5 bases. Germline assignment: CDR1 MGHRA and CDR2 YSYEKL. The V gene lost 0 bases and the J gene lost 4 bases, with 9 bases spanning the gap. CDR3 length: 14 residues. CDR3 protein: CASSQDGRGETQYF. CDR3 nucleotide sequence: TGCGCCAGCAGCCAAGATGGTAGGGGAGAGACCCAGTACTTC.

The sample holds a few counts of this clone. The chain links TRBV7-9 to TRBJ1-1, with D maybe TRBD1 (5 bases). This CDR3 has 15 amino acids. The V end lost 3 bases, the J end lost 0 bases, and 11 bases lay between the germline ends. Germline values: CDR1 SEHNR, CDR2 FQNEAQ (reference sequence). This CDR3 reads CASSFGGRLNTEAFF. CDR3 in DNA: TGTGCCAGCAGCTTTGGGGGACGGCTGAACACTGAAGCTTTCTTT.

The rearrangement uses TRBV7-2 and TRBJ1-1, with 7 positions matching TRBD1. With V trimmed by 5 bases and J by 8 bases, 5 bases remained unmatched. Germline-derived CDR1 and CDR2 are SGHTA and FQGNSA. The CDR3 runs to 12 residues. The CDR3 here is CASSPSDREAFF. CDR3 DNA: TGTGCCAGCAGCCCATCGGACAGGGAAGCTTTCTTT.

This rearrangement joins TRBV5-4 to TRBJ2-7, with D tentatively TRBD2 (5 bases). Per the germline V gene, CDR1 is SGHNT and CDR2 is YYREEE (reference sequence). Between the trimmed V and J ends, which lost 2 bases and 0 bases, there was a span of 9 bases. The length of the CDR3 is 14 residues. The CDR3 DNA reads as TGTGCCAGCAGCTTTGGACTTTCCTCCTACGAGCAGTACTTC. The encoded protein is CASSFGLSSYEQYF.

This chain joins TRBV25-1 and TRBJ2-1; D perhaps matches TRBD2 (6 bases). The CDR3 sequence is 17 residues long. Germline lookup yields CDR1 MGHDK and CDR2 SYGVNS. Trimming left V 4 bases short and J 2 bases short, with 18 bases between. The CDR3 DNA follows: TGTGCCAGCAGTGGTACTAGCACGGAGCCCCCCTACAATGAGCAGTTCTTC. Protein product: CASSGTSTEPPYNEQFF.

The chain joins TRBV5-6 to TRBJ1-2; 10 bases fit TRBD1. Germline V gene lookup returns CDR1 SGHDT and CDR2 YYEEEE. Losses at the gene ends were 2 bases for V and 6 bases for J; bases not matched to a gene: 10. The CDR3 runs to 16 residues. The CDR3 DNA sequence: TGTGCCAGCAGCTTAGGGGCCCGACAGGGGGCAAATGGCTACACCTTC. Translating gives CASSLGARQGANGYTF. The entire variable domain, with the rest obtained from reference TRBV5-6 and TRBJ1-2, is as follows: DAGVTQSPTHLIKTRGQQVTLRCSPKSGHDTVSWYQQALGQGPQFIFQYYEEEERQRGNFPDRFSGHQFPNYSSELNVNALLLGDSALYLCASSLGARQGANGYTFGSGTRLTVV.

The gene calls are TRBV7-9 and TRBJ2-7; 8 bases line up with TRBD1. Germline values: CDR1 SEHNR, CDR2 FQNEAQ (reference sequence). V dropped 2 bases and J dropped 5; count of bases not matched to a gene: 8. This CDR3 region has 15 residues. This chain's CDR3 is CASSLNGQGTDEQYF. The CDR3 DNA follows: TGTGCCAGCAGCTTAAACGGACAGGGAACCGACGAGCAGTACTTC.

V and J are TRBV9 and TRBJ2-1; the match to TRBD2 covers 11 bases. Germline V CDR1 and CDR2: SGDLS, YYNGEE. The CDR3 runs to 15 residues. The ends lost 3 bases at V and 2 bases at J; junction bases unmatched: 1. This CDR3 is CASSATSGAYNEQFF. The DNA of the CDR3 is TGTGCCAGCAGCGCGACTAGCGGGGCCTACAATGAGCAGTTCTTC. Full variable domain (remainder filled in from reference TRBV9 and TRBJ2-1): DSGVTQTPKHLITATGQRVTLRCSPRSGDLSVYWYQQSLDQGLQFLIQYYNGEERAKGNILERFSAQQFPDLHSELNLSSLELGDSALYFCASSATSGAYNEQFFGPGTRLTVL.

This clone was observed once. A far larger clone is one base from this, pointing to a likely read error. The identical CDR3 is also encoded by other nucleotide sequences in the sample. J is TRBJ2-7 and V is TRBV7-9, with unresolved D. The V and J ends lost 3 bases and 5 bases respectively, with 14 bases between them. CDR3 length: 14 amino acids. Germline V gene data show CDR1 as SEHNR and CDR2 as FQNEAQ (reference sequence). Here the CDR3 DNA reads TGTGCCAGCAGCTTGAGTGGGCGCGTCGACGAGCAGTACTTC. It codes for CASSLSGRVDEQYF. The variable domain in full, completed from reference TRBV7-9 and TRBJ2-7, reads DTGVSQNPRHKITKRGQNVTFRCDPISEHNRLYWYRQTLGQGPEFLTYFQNEAQLEKSRLLSDRFSAERPKGSFSTLEIQRTEQGDSAMYLCASSLSGRVDEQYFGPGTRLTVT.